This T cell receptor beta chain appears in the sequencing data of a study of regulatory T cells in long-lasting Graves disease. Study-level findings and limits: Persistent patients had a count of shared public clonotypes (roughly 2,500) that exceeded that of new patients (almost 1,000). The analysis examined peripheral blood only and excluded thyroid tissue. Only a small sample size was used, which may have cut accuracy.

The time point is: persistent/refractory GD, antithyroid drugs over 5 years with positive TRAb. PBMC RNA served as the TCR library source. According to the study, TCR beta libraries were built with iRepertoire HTBI primers and CDR3-region Arm-PCR. Authors' data handling: About 62 TRBV and 14 TRBJ segments were identified across samples. TCRdb re-analysed the multiplex PCR reads in MiXCR, keeping a single row per CDR3 protein. TCRdb, rather than the study authors, made the V and J calls. The sample shows some 370,000 distinct CDR3 sequences, 20% to 25% of them seen only once. This clonotype was detected ten times or more. The antigen remains unidentified. The sequence was obtained from a woman between 40 and 50 years old with Graves disease. This sample comprised peripheral blood mononuclear cells (PBMCs), obtained when the disease was refractory, from a patient treated with antithyroid drugs.

The CDR3 coding sequence is TGTGCCAGCAGGCCCAACGGACTAGCGGGAGAGACCCAGTACTTC. This sequence encodes CASRPNGLAGETQYF. The chain uses TRBV6-1 and TRBJ2-5; TRBD2 aligns across 11 bases. The CDR3 extends over 15 amino acids. Germline loops: CDR1 MNHNS, CDR2 SASEGT. Trimming at V came to 6 bases and at J to 4 bases, leaving 7 bases not matched to a gene.